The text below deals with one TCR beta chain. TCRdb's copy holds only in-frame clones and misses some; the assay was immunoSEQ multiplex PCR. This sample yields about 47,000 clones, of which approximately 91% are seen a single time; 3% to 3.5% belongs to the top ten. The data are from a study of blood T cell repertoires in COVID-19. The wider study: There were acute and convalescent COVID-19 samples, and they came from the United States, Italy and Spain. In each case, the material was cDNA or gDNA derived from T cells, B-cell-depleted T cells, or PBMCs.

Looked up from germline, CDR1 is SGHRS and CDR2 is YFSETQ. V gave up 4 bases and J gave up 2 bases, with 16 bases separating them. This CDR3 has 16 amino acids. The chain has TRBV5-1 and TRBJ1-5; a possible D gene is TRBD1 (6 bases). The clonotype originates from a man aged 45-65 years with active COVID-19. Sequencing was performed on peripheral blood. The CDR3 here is CASSPGHSGGNQPQHF. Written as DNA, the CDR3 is TGCGCCAGCAGCCCGGGCCATTCAGGGGGCAATCAGCCCCAGCATTTT.